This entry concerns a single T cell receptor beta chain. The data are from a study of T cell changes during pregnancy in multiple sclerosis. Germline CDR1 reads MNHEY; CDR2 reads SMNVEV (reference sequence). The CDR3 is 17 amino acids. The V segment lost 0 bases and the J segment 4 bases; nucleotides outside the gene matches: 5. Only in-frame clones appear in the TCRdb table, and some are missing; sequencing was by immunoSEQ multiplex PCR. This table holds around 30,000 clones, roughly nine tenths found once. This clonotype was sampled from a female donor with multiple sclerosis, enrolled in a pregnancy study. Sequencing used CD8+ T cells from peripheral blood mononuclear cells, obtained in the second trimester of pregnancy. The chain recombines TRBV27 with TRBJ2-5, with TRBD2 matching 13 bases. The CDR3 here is CASSLSLAGGILETQYF. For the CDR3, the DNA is TGTGCCAGCAGTTTATCACTAGCGGGGGGGATATTAGAGACCCAGTACTTC.